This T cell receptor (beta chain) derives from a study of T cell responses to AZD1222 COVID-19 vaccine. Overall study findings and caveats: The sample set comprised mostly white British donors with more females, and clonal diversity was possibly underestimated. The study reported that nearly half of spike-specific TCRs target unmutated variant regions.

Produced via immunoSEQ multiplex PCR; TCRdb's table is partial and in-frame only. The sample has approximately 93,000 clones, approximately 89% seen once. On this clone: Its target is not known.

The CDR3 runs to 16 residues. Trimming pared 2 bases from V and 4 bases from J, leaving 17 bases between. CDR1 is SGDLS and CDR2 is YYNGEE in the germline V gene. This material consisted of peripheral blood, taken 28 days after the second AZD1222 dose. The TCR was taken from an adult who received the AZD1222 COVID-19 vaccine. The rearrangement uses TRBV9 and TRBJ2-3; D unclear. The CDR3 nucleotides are TGTGCCAGCAGCGTTGGACGAAGTGGTTGGCCAGATACGCAGTATTTT. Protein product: CASSVGRSGWPDTQYF.